These 15 T cell receptor beta chains share one sample of origin, sequenced in a study of blood T cell repertoires in COVID-19. Generated by immunoSEQ multiplex PCR, the TCRdb table keeps only in-frame clones and is missing some. This repertoire shows under 130,000 clones, about 89% found once; its top ten account for 3.5%. What was sequenced was peripheral blood. The receptors were gathered from a woman aged 55-70 years with acute or convalescent COVID-19.

This clone has a single count. The CDR3 coding sequence is TGTGCCAGCAGCCAGGGTTCCACAGATACGCAGTATTTT. This encodes CASSQGSTDTQYF. This chain joins TRBV7-3 and TRBJ2-3, with TRBD1 as a possible D gene (5 bases). Trimming removed 5 bases from V and 2 bases from J, with 8 bases in between. Germline lookup yields CDR1 SGHTA and CDR2 FQGTGA. The CDR3 has 13 amino acids.

The V and J genes are TRBV9 and TRBJ1-2; 8 bases are shared with TRBD1. V lost 4 bases, J lost 1 base, and 6 bases stayed unmatched. This CDR3 region has 15 residues. Germline values: CDR1 SGDLS, CDR2 YYNGEE. Here the CDR3 DNA reads TGTGCCAGCAGCCTCGGGACAGGCGTTAACTATGGCTACACCTTC. Amino acid sequence: CASSLGTGVNYGYTF.

The chain uses TRBV18 and TRBJ1-1; possible D gene TRBD1, 5 bases. This CDR3 has 14 amino acids. Germline CDR1 is KGHSH and CDR2 is LQKENI. V gave up 3 bases and J gave up 1 base, with 9 bases separating them. The CDR3 DNA sequence: TGTGCCAGCTCACCCTTCGACAGGAACACTGAAGCTTTCTTT. As protein: CASSPFDRNTEAFF.

The genes are TRBV6-5 and TRBJ2-5; TRBD2 matches 8 bases. Per germline, CDR1 MNHEY and CDR2 SVGAGI. V shed 6 bases and J 1 base; nucleotides not matched to a gene: 10. The CDR3 spans 16 residues. The CDR3 sequence is CASSYAGGRIQETQYF. The CDR3 DNA sequence: TGTGCCAGCAGCTACGCCGGCGGGAGGATCCAAGAGACCCAGTACTTC.

Judged by abundance, this clone is medium-sized. V is TRBV20-1 and J is TRBJ1-2; 7 bases align to TRBD1. Trimming removed 7 bases from V and 3 bases from J; junction bases left unmatched: 2. CDR1 DFQATT and CDR2 SNEGSKA come from the germline V gene (reference sequence). The CDR3 loop spans 11 amino acids. CDR3 sequence: CSVGTDYGYTF. The CDR3, as DNA: TGCAGTGTTGGGACAGACTATGGCTACACCTTC.

The CDR3 region is CASSFARSDTQYF. CDR3 in DNA: TGTGCCAGCAGTTTCGCTAGGTCAGATACGCAGTATTTT. The chain couples TRBV27 to TRBJ2-3, with D unresolved. V shed 3 bases and J shed 4 bases, with 8 bases lying between them. The V gene's germline CDR1 is MNHEY and CDR2 SMNVEV (reference sequence). This CDR3 region has 13 residues.

The chain joins TRBV28 to TRBJ1-1; D is ambiguous. The CDR3 is 14 residues long. The germline V gene has CDR1 MDHEN and CDR2 SYDVKM. V lost 8 bases and J lost 4, with 17 bases in between. The CDR3 DNA is TGTGCCAGCGGTTCAGGATTTTTGGGCACTGAAGCTTTCTTT. This encodes CASGSGFLGTEAFF.

The V call is TRBV6-6, the J call TRBJ1-5; D uncertain. The CDR3 has 16 amino acids. Germline CDR1 MNHNY, CDR2 SVGAGI (reference sequence). Trimming shortened V by 2 bases and J by 5 bases, and 16 bases separated the two germline ends. The chain's CDR3 is CASSYTNMAGDQPQHF. CDR3 DNA sequence: TGTGCCAGCAGTTACACCAATATGGCGGGCGATCAGCCCCAGCATTTT.

This rearrangement joins TRBV25-1 to TRBJ1-2; 11 bases match TRBD1. V lost 6 bases to trimming and J lost 7 bases; unmatched junction nucleotides: 16. This CDR3 spans 17 amino acids. Germline V gene lookup returns CDR1 MGHDK and CDR2 SYGVNS. For the CDR3, the DNA is TGTGCCAGCAGCCCTGTGGGGACAGGGGGATCAGTAGGTGGCTACACCTTC. Translated, it gives CASSPVGTGGSVGGYTF.

The chain recombines TRBV5-1 with TRBJ2-3, with a tentative D call TRBD2 (6 bases). Germline values: CDR1 SGHRS, CDR2 YFSETQ. The CDR3 runs 15 residues. V shed 1 base and J shed 5 bases, with 14 bases lying between them. The CDR3 nucleotides are TGCGCCAGCAGCTTGCGCCGGGACTCGAGAGATACGCAGTATTTT. As protein: CASSLRRDSRDTQYF.

Comments on this clone: At one end the junction does not follow the germline gene, possibly because of a read error. The V call is TRBV27, the J call TRBJ1-1; D may be TRBD1 (5 bases). Germline V gene lookup returns CDR1 MNHEY and CDR2 SMNVEV (reference sequence). This CDR3 is 13 amino acids long. CDR3 sequence: CTPPGEQDTEAFF. The DNA for the CDR3 is TGCACCCCCCCTGGGGAACAGGACACTGAAGCTTTCTTT.

This chain joins TRBV4-1 and TRBJ2-5, with D perhaps TRBD1 (7 bases). This CDR3 has 15 residues. Trimming left V 1 base short and J 5 bases short, with 14 bases between. CDR1 is MGHRA and CDR2 is YSYEKL in the germline V gene. CDR3 DNA sequence: TGCGCCAGCAGCCAAGTAGGAGGGGGCTGGGAGACCCAGTACTTC. Translated, it gives CASSQVGGGWETQYF.

The V and J genes are TRBV19 and TRBJ1-4; tentative D call: TRBD1 (6 bases). The CDR3 is 14 amino acids. Trimming cost V 4 bases and J 0 bases, with 6 bases left between them. Germline V gene sequence: CDR1 LNHDA, CDR2 SQIVND (reference sequence). CDR3 protein: CASSRGPTNEKLFF. The CDR3 bases are TGTGCCAGTAGTAGGGGGCCAACTAATGAAAAACTGTTTTTT.

This clone came up once. This sequence joins TRBV6-2 or TRBV6-3 and TRBJ2-5; maybe TRBD2 (6 bases). The V gene's germline CDR1 is MNHEY and CDR2 SVGEGT. The CDR3 extends over 13 amino acids. Trimming shortened V by 2 bases and J by 3 bases, and 7 bases separated the two germline ends. The CDR3 DNA reads TGTGCCAGCAGTTACGGGAGGAAAGAGACCCAGTACTTC. It codes for CASSYGRKETQYF.

The J gene is TRBJ1-4, the V gene TRBV6-5; 9 nucleotides match TRBD1. Germline V gene sequence: CDR1 MNHEY, CDR2 SVGAGI. V lost 1 base and J lost 8; bases outside the gene matches: 8. The CDR3 covers 16 residues. CDR3 residues: CASSYWVGQGFEKLFF. Here the CDR3 DNA reads TGTGCCAGCAGTTACTGGGTGGGACAGGGATTCGAAAAACTGTTTTTT.